A single sample gave rise to the 28 T cell receptor beta chains below, sequenced in a study of T cells after yellow fever vaccination. MiXCR was run by TCRdb on the 5' RACE reads, yielding one entry per CDR3 protein. The table lists some 600,000 distinct CDR3 sequences, 10% to 15% of them singletons. The sequenced sample was PBMCs, obtained on the day of the yellow fever booster vaccination. The source is a man aged 30 to 39 who received the YFV17D yellow fever vaccine.

This clonotype was recorded a few times. V gene TRBV20-1 combines with J gene TRBJ2-7; D possibly corresponds to TRBD2 (6 bases). This CDR3 is built from 12 residues. CDR1 DFQATT and CDR2 SNEGSKA come from the germline V gene (reference sequence). The germline V and J ends were trimmed by 2 bases and 4 bases, with 9 bases remaining between them. CDR3 region: CSARRRDYEQYF. The CDR3 bases are TGCAGTGCTAGAAGGAGGGATTACGAGCAGTACTTC.

This clonotype has a handful of counts. The chain joins TRBV12-3 or TRBV12-4 to TRBJ2-5; 7 nucleotides line up with TRBD1. This CDR3 comprises 14 residues. Trimming at V came to 8 bases and at J to 4 bases, leaving 10 bases not matched to a gene. The CDR3 spells CASGSEYRGETQYF. The DNA for the CDR3 is TGTGCCAGCGGGTCTGAATACAGGGGAGAGACCCAGTACTTC.

This clonotype was counted between two and nine times. The chain couples TRBV19 to TRBJ2-3; TRBD2 aligns across 9 bases. Germline CDR1 LNHDA, CDR2 SQIVND (reference sequence). CDR3 length equals 15 residues. Trimming removed 7 bases from V and 8 bases from J; junction bases left unmatched: 13. The CDR3 is CASNHVSGSRATQYF. Here the CDR3 DNA reads TGTGCCAGTAATCACGTTAGCGGGAGTCGAGCTACGCAGTATTTT.

The rearrangement joins TRBV11-1 to TRBJ2-6; no firm D call. Looked up from germline, CDR1 is SGHAT and CDR2 is FQDESV (reference sequence). Trimming removed 1 base from V and 0 bases from J, with 16 bases in between. The CDR3 runs to 19 residues. DNA of the CDR3: TGTGCCAGCAGCTTAGTATCTCCAGCCTTAAGCTCTGGGGCCAACGTCCTGACTTTC. This translates into CASSLVSPALSSGANVLTF. The whole variable domain, remainder taken from reference TRBV11-1 and TRBJ2-6, is EAEVAQSPRYKITEKSQAVAFWCDPISGHATLYWYRQILGQGPELLVQFQDESVVDDSQLPKDRFSAERLKGVDSTLKIQPAELGDSAMYLCASSLVSPALSSGANVLTFGAGSRLTVL.

The rearrangement joins TRBV6-2 or TRBV6-3 to TRBJ2-3; the match to TRBD2 covers 9 bases. Trimming took 0 bases from V and 4 from J; bases not matched to a gene: 2. This CDR3 spans 15 amino acids. CDR1 MNHEY and CDR2 SVGEGT come from the germline V gene. The CDR3 bases are TGTGCCAGCAGTTACTCGGGACTAGCCTCAGATACGCAGTATTTT. It codes for CASSYSGLASDTQYF.

This clonotype was observed a few times. The chain is built from TRBV12-3 or TRBV12-4 and TRBJ1-5; D remains unclear. The CDR3 is made up of 13 amino acids. Trimming removed 2 bases from V and 5 bases from J, with 7 bases in between. The DNA of the CDR3 is TGTGCCAGCAGTTTACTAGAAGATCAGCCCCAGCATTTT. It yields the protein CASSLLEDQPQHF.

This clonotype turned up a few times. The CDR3 DNA reads TGTGCCAGCAGCTTAGTTGAGGCTAGCTCCTACGAGCAGTACTTC. It translates to CASSLVEASSYEQYF. The chain uses TRBV7-9 and TRBJ2-7; D is uncertain. V lost 1 base and J 0 bases, leaving 10 bases between the germline ends. CDR1 SEHNR and CDR2 FQNEAQ come from the germline V gene (reference sequence). The CDR3 sequence is 15 residues long.

The CDR3 sequence is CASSEKAAGLTKNIQYF. Written as DNA, the CDR3 is TGTGCCAGCAGTGAAAAGGCGGCAGGCTTAACCAAAAACATTCAGTACTTC. This rearrangement joins TRBV2 to TRBJ2-4; D is unresolved. Looked up from germline, CDR1 is SNHLY and CDR2 is FYNNEI. Trimming pared 2 bases from V and 2 bases from J, leaving 16 bases between. The CDR3 contains 17 residues. Full variable domain (remainder filled in from reference TRBV2 and TRBJ2-4): EPEVTQTPSHQVTQMGQEVILRCVPISNHLYFYWYRQILGQKVEFLVSFYNNEISEKSEIFDDQFSVERPDGSNFTLKIRSTKLEDSAMYFCASSEKAAGLTKNIQYFGAGTRLSVL.

The chain employs TRBV28 and TRBJ2-1; tentative D call: TRBD1 (6 bases). CDR1 and CDR2 from the germline V gene are MDHEN and SYDVKM. The CDR3 spans 14 residues. Trimming stripped 4 bases from V and 6 bases from J, with 13 bases between. In nucleotides, the CDR3 is TGTGCCAGCAGTTACCCGGGACAAAGCAATGAGCAGTTCTTC. Translating it yields CASSYPGQSNEQFF.

This chain connects TRBV12-5 to TRBJ2-2; tentative D call: TRBD2 (6 bases). The V end was cut by 0 bases, the J end by 4 bases, with 12 bases between. The CDR3 length is 16 residues. The V gene's germline CDR1 is LGHNT and CDR2 FRNRAP. The DNA for the CDR3 is TGTGCTAGTGGTTTGGTACTCGGACTACCCACCGGGGAGCTGTTTTTT. This encodes CASGLVLGLPTGELFF.

This clonotype was seen repeatedly, ten times or more. The V and J genes are TRBV7-2 and TRBJ1-1, with 8 nucleotides matching TRBD1. The V gene's germline CDR1 is SGHTA and CDR2 FQGNSA. This CDR3 region has 13 residues. The V gene end was trimmed by 5 bases and the J gene end by 4 bases; junction bases not matched to a gene: 3. Here the CDR3 DNA reads TGTGCCAGCAGCCAGGACAGGGCCACTGAAGCTTTCTTT. This gives the protein CASSQDRATEAFF. Combining the CDR3 with reference TRBV7-2 and TRBJ1-1 gives the whole variable domain GAGVSQSPSNKVTEKGKDVELRCDPISGHTALYWYRQSLGQGLEFLIYFQGNSAPDKSGLPSDRFSAERTGGSVSTLTIQRTQQEDSAVYLCASSQDRATEAFFGQGTRLTVV.

This CDR3 is CSARAMTGLNTEAFF. The CDR3 DNA reads as TGCAGTGCTAGAGCGATGACAGGGCTGAACACTGAAGCTTTCTTT. V and J are TRBV20-1 and TRBJ1-1, with 7 positions matching TRBD1. J was trimmed by 0 bases and V by 1 base; bases with no gene match: 5. Germline V gene lookup returns CDR1 DFQATT and CDR2 SNEGSKA (reference sequence). This CDR3 region has 15 residues.

This clonotype was observed a few times. V and J are TRBV12-3 or TRBV12-4 and TRBJ1-2; a possible D gene is TRBD1 (6 bases). Trimming shortened V by 5 bases and J by 8 bases, and 15 bases separated the two germline ends. This CDR3 is 13 amino acids long. The CDR3 coding sequence is TGTGCCAGCAGTCCAGACAGGACCTGGGGCTACACCTTC. This translates into CASSPDRTWGYTF.

This clonotype was counted a few times. The chain links TRBV20-1 to TRBJ1-1; D not resolved. Looked up from germline, CDR1 is DFQATT and CDR2 is SNEGSKA (reference sequence). V shed 1 base and J shed 0 bases, with 9 bases lying between them. The CDR3 covers 14 residues. The CDR3 DNA reads as TGCAGTGCTAGAGCGGGCACCGTGAACACTGAAGCTTTCTTT. Its protein product is CSARAGTVNTEAFF.

The V call is TRBV5-1, the J call TRBJ1-6; 10 bases fit TRBD1. Looked up from germline, CDR1 is SGHRS and CDR2 is YFSETQ. After removal of 5 bases from V and 7 bases from J, the junction contained 3 bases not matched to a gene. CDR3 length: 14 residues. The CDR3 DNA sequence: TGCGCCAGCAGTTGGACAGGGGGAAATTCACCCCTCCACTTT. Residues: CASSWTGGNSPLHF.

This chain joins TRBV20-1 and TRBJ2-3; TRBD2 agrees at 8 bases. The CDR3 has 16 amino acids. V gave up 4 bases and J gave up 0 bases; unmatched junction bases: 9. Per the germline V gene, CDR1 is DFQATT and CDR2 is SNEGSKA (reference sequence). In DNA form, the CDR3 reads TGCAGTGCTAAGCCCTTAGCGGGAACTAGCACAGATACGCAGTATTTT. It specifies CSAKPLAGTSTDTQYF.

Only a few counts were recorded for this clonotype. CDR3 sequence reads: CASSQESGRTDTQYF. The CDR3 DNA reads TGCGCCAGCAGCCAGGAAAGCGGGAGAACAGATACGCAGTATTTT. J is TRBJ2-3 and V is TRBV4-3; 8 bases are shared with TRBD2. CDR1 is LGHNA and CDR2 is YSLEER in the germline V gene. Germline trimming cut 3 bases from V and 3 bases from J; bases unmatched to any gene: 5. The CDR3 runs to 15 residues.

This clonotype has ten or more counts. The chain links TRBV29-1 to TRBJ2-7; 8 bases are a match to TRBD1. V gave up 4 bases and J gave up 6 bases; unmatched junction bases: 2. CDR1 and CDR2 (germline): SQVTM, ANQGSEA. The CDR3 sequence is 11 residues long. The CDR3 is CSVGQGFEQYF. For the CDR3, the DNA is TGCAGCGTTGGACAGGGGTTCGAGCAGTACTTC.

This clonotype was detected only a few times. The chain has TRBV25-1 and TRBJ2-6; D remains unclear. The CDR3 consists of 13 residues. V lost 8 bases and J 0 bases, leaving 5 bases between the germline ends. Looked up from germline, CDR1 is MGHDK and CDR2 is SYGVNS. The CDR3 nucleotides are TGTGCCAGCCTCCTCTCTGGGGCCAACGTCCTGACTTTC. It encodes CASLLSGANVLTF.

This clonotype was picked up a small number of times. The chain employs TRBV14 and TRBJ1-4, with D perhaps matching TRBD1 (5 bases). The CDR3 sequence is 19 residues long. Germline V gene lookup returns CDR1 SGHDN and CDR2 FVKESK. V lost 0 bases and J lost 7, with 24 bases in between. Written as DNA, the CDR3 is TGTGCCAGCAGCCAAGATCGGCGGAGGGGTAGTAAAGGTAGTGAAAAACTGTTTTTT. Translation: CASSQDRRRGSKGSEKLFF.

This clonotype showed up just a few times. The V call is TRBV27, the J call TRBJ2-1, with 9 bases fitting TRBD1. The V gene's germline CDR1 is MNHEY and CDR2 SMNVEV (reference sequence). V shed 5 bases, J shed 4 bases, and the junction held 12 bases outside the gene matches. The CDR3 loop spans 17 amino acids. The CDR3 reads CASSLPTGTGTYNEQFF. In nucleotides, the CDR3 is TGTGCCAGCAGTCTCCCTACCGGGACAGGGACTTACAATGAGCAGTTCTTC.

The gene calls are TRBV5-1 and TRBJ2-1; 10 bases map to TRBD2. J lost 10 bases, V lost 1 base, and 5 bases had no gene match. In germline, CDR1 is SGHRS, CDR2 YFSETQ. This CDR3 has 14 amino acids. The CDR3 DNA reads TGCGCCAGCAGCTTGAGAGATAGCGGGAGGGAGCAGTTCTTC. Protein product: CASSLRDSGREQFF.

This clonotype was counted ten times or more. V usage is TRBV19 and J usage is TRBJ2-1, with D unclear. This CDR3 spans 12 amino acids. V was cut by 1 base and J by 7 bases, with 5 bases left in between. CDR1 LNHDA and CDR2 SQIVND come from the germline V gene (reference sequence). In DNA, the CDR3 is TGTGCCAGTAGTATAGGTGGGAATGAGCAGTTCTTC. It is translated as CASSIGGNEQFF. Full variable domain (missing parts from reference TRBV19 and TRBJ2-1): DGGITQSPKYLFRKEGQNVTLSCEQNLNHDAMYWYRQDPGQGLRLIYYSQIVNDFQKGDIAEGYSVSREKKESFPLTVTSAQKNPTAFYLCASSIGGNEQFFGPGTRLTVL.

This clonotype has at least ten counts. The chain carries TRBV28 and TRBJ2-7; possibly TRBD2 for D (7 bases). V lost 3 bases to trimming and J lost 2 bases, with 11 bases between them. CDR3 length equals 14 residues. Looked up from germline, CDR1 is MDHEN and CDR2 is SYDVKM. CDR3 sequence reads: CASSFGGRPYEQYF. DNA of the CDR3: TGTGCCAGCAGTTTCGGGGGGCGCCCCTACGAGCAGTACTTC.

In this sample, this clonotype turned up a few times. The chain carries TRBV4-3 and TRBJ2-7; 9 bases line up with TRBD1. Germline CDR1 reads LGHNA; CDR2 reads YSLEER. Trimming cost V 4 bases and J 5 bases; bases outside gene matches: 9. The CDR3 length is 15 residues. The CDR3 loop reads CASSPAGTGMNEQYF. The DNA for the CDR3 is TGCGCCAGCAGCCCGGCCGGGACAGGGATGAACGAGCAGTACTTC.

This clonotype was detected only a few times. The V call is TRBV27, the J call TRBJ2-3; TRBD1 agrees at 8 bases. This CDR3 contains 17 residues. CDR1 and CDR2 from the germline V gene are MNHEY and SMNVEV (reference sequence). Trimming at V came to 7 bases and at J to 1 base, leaving 13 bases not matched to a gene. The CDR3 reads CASTSRAPGQGTDTQYF. In DNA form, the CDR3 reads TGTGCCAGCACCTCAAGGGCACCGGGACAGGGCACAGATACGCAGTATTTT.

The J gene is TRBJ1-5, the V gene TRBV30; unclear D gene. Germline V gene lookup returns CDR1 GTSNPN and CDR2 SVGIG (reference sequence). Trimming cost V 5 bases and J 1 base, with 6 bases left between them. The CDR3 totals 12 residues. CDR3 bases: TGTGCCTGGGATAGCAGCAATCAGCCCCAGCATTTT. Its protein product is CAWDSSNQPQHF.

This chain's CDR3 is CASSLAERQGPGELFF. The CDR3 DNA is TGTGCCAGCAGCTTAGCGGAAAGACAGGGGCCCGGGGAGCTGTTTTTT. This chain links TRBV7-6 with TRBJ2-2; the match to TRBD1 covers 8 bases. The germline CDR1 and CDR2 sequences are SGHVS and FNYEAQ. The CDR3 loop spans 16 amino acids. V lost 0 bases to trimming and J lost 6 bases; unmatched junction nucleotides: 6.